This paragraph reports one TCR beta chain. Its antigen remains unknown. In the library, individual cDNA molecules carried attached unique molecular identifiers. Via MiXCR, TCRdb re-called the 5' RACE reads, giving one row per CDR3 protein. The sample lists tens of thousands of distinct CDR3 sequences, 12% occurring once. The data belong to a study of early T cells in non-severe SARS-CoV-2 infection. Overall study: Chains were unpaired, as sequencing was done on bulk RNA from unsorted whole blood. General study findings and limits: Matching results from VDJdb favored anti-spike CD8 responses, leaving private and CD4 specificities undetected.

Germline V lookup: CDR1 SQVTM, CDR2 ANQGSEA. The V end lost 6 bases, the J end lost 0 bases, and 6 bases lay between the germline ends. The CDR3 contains 11 residues. The clonotype originates from an adult who was a healthcare worker with PCR-confirmed SARS-CoV-2 infection or an uninfected control (not recorded which). The chain carries TRBV29-1 and TRBJ2-7, with D maybe TRBD2 (6 bases). The specimen was whole blood. This CDR3 reads CSVRDSYEQYF. CDR3 DNA sequence: TGCAGCGTGCGGGACTCCTACGAGCAGTACTTC.